This TCR beta chain was recorded in a study of sequential checkpoint blockade in melanoma. Data came from immunoSEQ multiplex PCR; TCRdb stores just in-frame clones and leaves some out. The repertoire holds about 20,000 clones, with roughly 82% as singletons. The CDR3 is 16 residues long. The ends were cut back, 2 bases at V and 3 bases at J, with 17 bases in the middle. Germline CDR1 reads LNHDA; CDR2 reads SQIVND (reference sequence). Treatment in this sample: randomized to nivolumab then ipilimumab (arm A) or the reverse (arm B). This TCR was recovered from a human donor with melanoma. The V gene is TRBV19, the J gene TRBJ2-7; possibly TRBD2 for D (5 bases). Sequenced here: CD8+ T cells sorted from blood (inferred from file names), sampled from a patient given nivolumab and ipilimumab in sequence. The CDR3: CASSITEGRLFYEQYF. The DNA of the CDR3 is TGTGCCAGTAGTATAACAGAGGGCCGTCTCTTCTACGAGCAGTACTTC.